The subject of this entry is one T cell receptor (beta chain). What it binds is unknown. Method: immunoSEQ multiplex PCR; TCRdb's copy keeps in-frame clones and lacks some. The sample lists fewer than 1.8 million clones; approximately 98.5% were seen once. This entry comes from a study of shared clonotypes between healthy human individuals. Study outcomes and limitations: Several donors held about 4.5% of naive CD4 clonotypes in common.

CDR1 is SGHTA, CDR2 FQGNSA, per germline. V was clipped by 5 bases and J by 7 bases; unmatched bases: 8. This CDR3 region has 14 residues. The chain has TRBV7-2 and TRBJ2-1; 7 bases are a match to TRBD1. The TCR sequence derives from a man aged 25 to 40 in good health. The specimen sequenced was naive CD4+ T cells sorted from blood. The subset was: CD45RA+ positively selected. CDR3 protein: CASSLRQGENEQFF. CDR3 in DNA: TGTGCCAGCAGCCTCCGACAGGGAGAGAATGAGCAGTTCTTC.